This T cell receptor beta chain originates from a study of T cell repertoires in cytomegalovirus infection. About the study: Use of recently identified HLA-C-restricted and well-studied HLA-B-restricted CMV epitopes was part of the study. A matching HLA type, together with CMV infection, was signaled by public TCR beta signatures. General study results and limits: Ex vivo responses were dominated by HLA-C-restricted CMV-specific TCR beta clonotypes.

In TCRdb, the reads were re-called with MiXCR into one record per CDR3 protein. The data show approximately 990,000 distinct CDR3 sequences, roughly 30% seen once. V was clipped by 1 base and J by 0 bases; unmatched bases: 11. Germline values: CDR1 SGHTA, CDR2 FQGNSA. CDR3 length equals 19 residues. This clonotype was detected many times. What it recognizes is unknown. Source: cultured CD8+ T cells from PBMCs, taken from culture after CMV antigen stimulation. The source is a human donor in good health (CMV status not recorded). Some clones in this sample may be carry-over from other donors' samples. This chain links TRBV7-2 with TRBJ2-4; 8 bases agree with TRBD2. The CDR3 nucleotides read TGTGCCAGCAGCTTAGAAAGTAGGGGGACTAGGTTAGCCAAAAACATTCAGTACTTC. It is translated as CASSLESRGTRLAKNIQYF.